The 30 T cell receptor beta chains listed next were all sequenced from one sample in a study of OX40 agonist ivuxolimab in advanced cancers. Measured with immunoSEQ multiplex PCR; TCRdb has only the in-frame clones, and not every one. Counted here are about 100,000 clones, approximately 89% occurring once; the ten biggest clones make up about 0.17%. The sequenced sample was CD4+ or CD8+ T cells sorted from blood, obtained in a trial of the OX40 agonist ivuxolimab. Receptors were obtained from an adult with an advanced solid tumor such as melanoma, head and neck, liver or kidney cancer.

This chain links TRBV6-1 with TRBJ2-7, with D hard to call. Germline CDR1 MNHNS, CDR2 SASEGT. V gave up 7 bases and J gave up 3 bases, with 16 bases separating them. This CDR3 comprises 14 residues. CDR3 DNA: TGTGCCAGCAAAGGAATCATGCATAGCTACGAGCAGTACTTC. Amino acid sequence: CASKGIMHSYEQYF.

The genes are TRBV18 and TRBJ1-4, with D possibly being TRBD1 (5 bases). V was shortened by 2 bases and J by 10 bases, with 23 bases between the two germline ends. CDR1 and CDR2 (germline): KGHSH, LQKENI. There are 17 residues in the CDR3. CDR3 bases: TGTGCCAGCTCACCAATGGCCGCGGCAGGGATTGGAGGAAAACTGTTTTTT. It codes for CASSPMAAAGIGGKLFF.

The chain combines TRBV5-4 with TRBJ1-1, with unresolved D. This CDR3 is built from 12 residues. V was shortened by 1 base and J by 0 bases, with 1 base between the two germline ends. CDR1 and CDR2 (germline): SGHNT, YYREEE (reference sequence). The DNA of the CDR3 is TGTGCCAGCAGCTTGCTGAACACTGAAGCTTTCTTT. It yields the protein CASSLLNTEAFF. Filled out from reference TRBV5-4 and TRBJ1-1, the complete variable domain reads ETGVTQSPTHLIKTRGQQVTLRCSSQSGHNTVSWYQQALGQGPQFIFQYYREEENGRGNFPPRFSGLQFPNYSSELNVNALELDDSALYLCASSLLNTEAFFGQGTRLTVV.

V gene TRBV14 combines with J gene TRBJ1-2; D ambiguous. CDR3 length: 13 amino acids. The germline V gene has CDR1 SGHDN and CDR2 FVKESK. V shed 2 bases and J shed 1 base, with 5 bases lying between them. CDR3 loop: CASSQLNNYGYTF. For the CDR3, the DNA is TGTGCCAGCAGCCAATTGAATAACTATGGCTACACCTTC.

V and J are TRBV29-1 and TRBJ1-2; D may be TRBD1 (5 bases). Trimming pared 7 bases from V and 0 bases from J, leaving 27 bases between. Germline loops: CDR1 SQVTM, CDR2 ANQGSEA. This CDR3 has 18 amino acids. The CDR3 protein is CSAPRPRVPGGPNYGYTF. The CDR3, as DNA: TGCAGCGCCCCTCGCCCCCGTGTCCCCGGGGGTCCTAACTATGGCTACACCTTC.

This clone was recorded once. J is TRBJ1-1 and V is TRBV30, with a weak D call TRBD1 (5 bases). The germline V gene has CDR1 GTSNPN and CDR2 SVGIG (reference sequence). V shed 3 bases and J shed 5 bases, with 16 bases lying between them. The CDR3 has 14 amino acids. CDR3 sequence: CAWSMGREVTEAFF. The CDR3 nucleotides are TGTGCCTGGAGCATGGGCAGGGAGGTGACTGAAGCTTTCTTT.

The CDR3 sequence: CASSLRVKDGYTF. CDR3 in DNA: TGTGCCAGCAGTTTAAGGGTGAAGGATGGCTACACCTTC. The chain is built from TRBV27 and TRBJ1-2, with unresolved D. Germline lookup yields CDR1 MNHEY and CDR2 SMNVEV (reference sequence). CDR3 size: 13 residues. The V gene lost 2 bases and the J gene lost 6 bases, with 10 bases spanning the gap.

The V call is TRBV19, the J call TRBJ2-3, with TRBD1 identical over 10 bases. CDR1 and CDR2 (germline): LNHDA, SQIVND (reference sequence). This CDR3 comprises 16 residues. J lost 1 base, V lost 5 bases, and 6 bases had no gene match. The CDR3: CASSFSGTGGTDTQYF. The CDR3 coding sequence is TGTGCCAGTAGTTTCTCAGGGACAGGGGGCACAGATACGCAGTATTTT.

This chain links TRBV19 with TRBJ1-1; D is unclear. Looked up from germline, CDR1 is LNHDA and CDR2 is SQIVND (reference sequence). The CDR3 has 14 amino acids. Trimming removed 3 bases from V and 1 base from J, with 9 bases in between. The CDR3 region is CASSMIRPNTEAFF. DNA for the CDR3: TGTGCCAGTAGTATGATTCGGCCGAACACTGAAGCTTTCTTT.

The chain couples TRBV5-6 to TRBJ2-7; D remains unclear. V was clipped by 0 bases and J by 0 bases, with 13 bases between them. The CDR3 sequence is 16 residues long. Germline assignment: CDR1 SGHDT and CDR2 YYEEEE. DNA for the CDR3: TGTGCCAGCAGCTTGGAACGTTCTCTCCACTCCTACGAGCAGTACTTC. Protein: CASSLERSLHSYEQYF.

The J gene is TRBJ1-2, the V gene TRBV21-1; the DNA was not compared with TRBD1, the D call given in the table. TRBV21-1 is a pseudogene segment. The CDR3 is 15 amino acids. CDR3 coding DNA: TGTGCCAGCAGCTTGGGGCAGGGGGCTAGTTATGGCTACACCTTC. The encoded protein is CASSLGQGASYGYTF.

CDR3 in amino acids: CASSQVDEQYF. The CDR3 nucleotides are TGTGCCAGCAGCCAAGTGGACGAGCAGTACTTC. The rearrangement links TRBV11-1 to TRBJ2-7; unclear D gene. The germline CDR1 and CDR2 sequences are SGHAT and FQDESV (reference sequence). The CDR3 is 11 residues long. V was clipped by 5 bases and J by 5 bases, with 7 bases between them.

This sequence joins TRBV7-3 and TRBJ2-2; 12 bases map to TRBD2. CDR1 is SGHTA, CDR2 FQGTGA, per germline. V lost 1 base to trimming and J lost 5 bases; unmatched junction nucleotides: 2. The CDR3 length is 16 residues. DNA for the CDR3: TGTGCCAGCAGCTTAAGACTAGCGGGAGTAACCGGGGAGCTGTTTTTT. Translation gives CASSLRLAGVTGELFF.

The chain recombines TRBV7-2 with TRBJ1-5; 7 nucleotides align to TRBD1. CDR1 is SGHTA, CDR2 FQGNSA, per germline. J gave up 0 bases and V 5 bases, and 4 bases lay outside the gene matches. CDR3 size: 15 residues. Here the CDR3 reads CASSQTGNSNQPQHF. The CDR3 DNA reads as TGTGCCAGCAGCCAGACAGGGAATAGCAATCAGCCCCAGCATTTT.

The V call is TRBV29-1, the J call TRBJ1-6, with D possibly being TRBD1 (5 bases). Trimming took off 6 bases at V and 6 bases at J, with 15 bases between the two ends. The CDR3 sequence is 14 residues long. CDR1 and CDR2 from the germline V gene are SQVTM and ANQGSEA. This CDR3 reads CSVQEGPPNSPLHF. The DNA for the CDR3 is TGCAGCGTCCAGGAGGGGCCTCCTAATTCACCCCTCCACTTT.

V and J are TRBV9 and TRBJ2-3, with D hard to call. Germline-derived CDR1 and CDR2 are SGDLS and YYNGEE. This CDR3 has 14 amino acids. V was clipped by 0 bases and J by 1 base, with 6 bases between them. CDR3 nucleotide sequence: TGTGCCAGCAGCGTAGAGCAGCGCACAGATACGCAGTATTTT. Translating it yields CASSVEQRTDTQYF.

The chain links TRBV30 to TRBJ1-1, with D possibly matching TRBD1 (6 bases). There are 15 residues in the CDR3. Germline lookup yields CDR1 GTSNPN and CDR2 SVGIG (reference sequence). Deletions cut 0 bases from V and 1 base from J, with 12 bases between. CDR3: CAWSVQGQTNTEAFF. CDR3 sequence (DNA): TGTGCCTGGAGTGTACAGGGACAAACGAACACTGAAGCTTTCTTT.

V usage is TRBV9 and J usage is TRBJ2-1; 7 bases align to TRBD2. With 2 bases clipped from V and 0 bases from J, the junction kept 5 bases outside the gene matches. CDR1 and CDR2 (germline): SGDLS, YYNGEE. The CDR3 totals 16 residues. The CDR3, as DNA: TGTGCCAGCAGCGTTGGGGGAGGGAGCTCCTACAATGAGCAGTTCTTC. It encodes CASSVGGGSSYNEQFF.

V usage is TRBV11-3 and J usage is TRBJ2-2; D gene ambiguous. The CDR3 is made up of 14 amino acids. V was shortened by 5 bases and J by 7 bases, with 14 bases between the two germline ends. Germline V gene data show CDR1 as SGHNT and CDR2 as YENEEA. CDR3 sequence reads: CASSPRPGGGELFF. In DNA form, the CDR3 reads TGTGCCAGCAGCCCCAGACCAGGCGGCGGGGAGCTGTTTTTT.

The chain employs TRBV4-1 and TRBJ2-5; maybe TRBD2 (7 bases). The ends were cut back, 2 bases at V and 4 bases at J, with 20 bases in the middle. Germline assignment: CDR1 MGHRA and CDR2 YSYEKL. The CDR3 has 17 amino acids. This chain's CDR3 is CASSQFQGQGRGETQYF. CDR3 bases: TGCGCCAGCAGCCAATTCCAGGGGCAGGGGAGGGGAGAGACCCAGTACTTC.

The chain uses TRBV10-2 and TRBJ2-1; D ambiguous. From germline, CDR1 is WSHSY and CDR2 SAAADI. Trimming stripped 0 bases from V and 5 bases from J, with 20 bases between. The CDR3 has 18 residues. The CDR3 coding sequence is TGCGCCAGCAGTGAGTCGAAGTTAGGTGCTGCCGCCAACAATGAGCAGTTCTTC. It is translated as CASSESKLGAAANNEQFF.

The genes are TRBV6-5 and TRBJ1-3; no firm D call. V lost 5 bases and J 3 bases, leaving 11 bases between the germline ends. In germline, CDR1 is MNHEY, CDR2 SVGAGI. The CDR3 sequence is 14 residues long. The CDR3 reads CASSIKRDGNTIYF. The DNA of the CDR3 is TGTGCCAGCAGTATAAAACGGGATGGAAACACCATATATTTT.

The chain couples TRBV7-9 to TRBJ2-7; 9 positions agree with TRBD1. V shed 3 bases and J 3 bases; nucleotides not matched to a gene: 3. This CDR3 comprises 14 residues. In germline, CDR1 is SEHNR, CDR2 FQNEAQ (reference sequence). The CDR3 coding sequence is TGTGCCAGCAGCTTCCCGGGACAGGGCTACGAGCAGTACTTC. Translation: CASSFPGQGYEQYF.

V gene TRBV29-1 combines with J gene TRBJ1-2; possible D gene TRBD1, 6 bases. The CDR3 length is 12 residues. Germline values: CDR1 SQVTM, CDR2 ANQGSEA. Trimming took 6 bases from V and 7 from J, leaving 15 bases between them. The CDR3 spells CSVRDGGPGYTF. In DNA, the CDR3 is TGCAGCGTCCGAGATGGGGGGCCTGGCTACACCTTC.

This clone has just one count. One end of the junction varies from germline; a read error may be responsible. The CDR3 DNA is TGTGCCAGCGGCCAGGGGTACAATCAGCCCCAGCATTTT. Amino acids: CASGQGYNQPQHF. The chain carries TRBV14 and TRBJ1-5; TRBD1 might be the D (6 bases). This CDR3 contains 13 residues. Germline CDR1 and CDR2: SGHDN and FVKESK.

As concerns this clone: Other DNA sequences in the sample encode the same CDR3. The chain links TRBV7-2 to TRBJ2-1, with TRBD2 matching over 7 bases. The CDR3 has 15 residues. Germline CDR1 reads SGHTA; CDR2 reads FQGNSA. The trim removed 0 bases at V and 3 bases at J, leaving 2 bases unmatched. This CDR3 reads CASSLASGYYNEQFF. The CDR3 DNA sequence: TGTGCCAGCAGCTTAGCTAGCGGGTACTACAATGAGCAGTTCTTC.

This chain links TRBV7-8 with TRBJ1-2, with 8 bases fitting TRBD1. Unmatched junction bases numbered 11, after V lost 1 base and J lost 7 bases. Germline values: CDR1 SGHVS, CDR2 FQNEAQ. This CDR3 contains 16 residues. CDR3 sequence reads: CASSLDPSRGQGGYTF. For the CDR3, the DNA is TGTGCCAGCAGCTTAGATCCCAGCAGGGGGCAGGGTGGCTACACCTTC.

This sequence joins TRBV5-4 and TRBJ1-5; no firm D call. The CDR3 loop spans 14 amino acids. Germline V gives CDR1 SGHNT, CDR2 YYREEE (reference sequence). Deletions cut 0 bases from V and 3 bases from J, with 7 bases between. In DNA form, the CDR3 reads TGTGCCAGCAGCTTGGCCGGGCCCAATCAGCCCCAGCATTTT. As protein: CASSLAGPNQPQHF.

The chain is built from TRBV19 and TRBJ1-5; TRBD1 matches 11 bases. Per the germline V gene, CDR1 is LNHDA and CDR2 is SQIVND (reference sequence). The CDR3 has 17 residues. The V and J ends lost 5 bases and 2 bases, in that order; junction bases with no gene match: 8. CDR3 residues: CASSPQDRGPGNQPQHF. In DNA form, the CDR3 reads TGTGCCAGTAGTCCCCAGGACAGGGGGCCAGGCAATCAGCCCCAGCATTTT.

The V call is TRBV4-1, the J call TRBJ1-1; D ambiguous. Looked up from germline, CDR1 is MGHRA and CDR2 is YSYEKL. This CDR3 is 15 amino acids long. V gave up 2 bases and J gave up 0 bases, with 10 bases separating them. The CDR3 nucleotides are TGCGCCAGCAGCCAAAATCCCAGCATGAACACTGAAGCTTTCTTT. It specifies CASSQNPSMNTEAFF.